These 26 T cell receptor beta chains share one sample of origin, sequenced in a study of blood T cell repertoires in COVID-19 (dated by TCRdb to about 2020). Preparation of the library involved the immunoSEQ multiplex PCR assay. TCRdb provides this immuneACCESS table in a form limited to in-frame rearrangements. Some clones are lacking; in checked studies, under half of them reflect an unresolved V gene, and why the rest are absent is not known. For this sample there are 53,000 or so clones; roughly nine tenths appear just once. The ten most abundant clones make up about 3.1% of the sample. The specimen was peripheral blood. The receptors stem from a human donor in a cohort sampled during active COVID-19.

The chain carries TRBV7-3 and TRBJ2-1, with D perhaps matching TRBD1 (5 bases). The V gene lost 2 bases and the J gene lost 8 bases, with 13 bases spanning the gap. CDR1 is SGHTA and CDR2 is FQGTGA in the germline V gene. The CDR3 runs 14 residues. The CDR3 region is CASSLSGLKDEQFF. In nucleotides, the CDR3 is TGTGCCAGCAGCTTATCAGGGTTGAAGGATGAGCAGTTCTTC.

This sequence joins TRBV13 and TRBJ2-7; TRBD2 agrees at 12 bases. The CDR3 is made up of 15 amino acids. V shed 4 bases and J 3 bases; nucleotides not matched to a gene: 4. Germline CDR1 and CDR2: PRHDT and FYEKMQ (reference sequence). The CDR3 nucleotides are TGTGCCAGCAGCTACCGGACTAGCGGGGACTACGAGCAGTACTTC. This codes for CASSYRTSGDYEQYF.

The CDR3: CSAADNSYEQYF. For the CDR3, the DNA is TGCAGCGCCGCCGACAACTCCTACGAGCAGTACTTC. V is TRBV29-1 and J is TRBJ2-7; D not resolved. Trimming took 7 bases from V and 0 from J, leaving 10 bases between them. The germline V gene encodes CDR1 SQVTM and CDR2 ANQGSEA. The CDR3 covers 12 residues.

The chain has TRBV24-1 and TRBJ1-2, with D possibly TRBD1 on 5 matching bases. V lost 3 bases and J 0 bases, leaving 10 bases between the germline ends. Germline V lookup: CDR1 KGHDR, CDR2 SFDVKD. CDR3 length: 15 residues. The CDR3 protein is CATSDADTANYGYTF. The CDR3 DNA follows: TGTGCCACCAGTGATGCGGACACCGCTAACTATGGCTACACCTTC.

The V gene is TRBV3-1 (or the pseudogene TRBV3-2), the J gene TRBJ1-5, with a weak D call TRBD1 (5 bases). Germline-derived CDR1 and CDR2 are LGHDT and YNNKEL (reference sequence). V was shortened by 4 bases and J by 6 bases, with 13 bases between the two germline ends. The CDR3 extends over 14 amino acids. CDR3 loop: CASSPPGGAQPQHF. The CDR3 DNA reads TGTGCCAGCAGCCCCCCCGGTGGGGCTCAGCCCCAGCATTTT.

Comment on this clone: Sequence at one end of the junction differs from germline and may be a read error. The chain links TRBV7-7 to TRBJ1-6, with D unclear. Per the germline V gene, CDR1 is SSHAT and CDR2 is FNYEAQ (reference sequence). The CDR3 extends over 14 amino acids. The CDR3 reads CASSLIRGNSPLHF. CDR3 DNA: TGTGCTAGCAGCTTAATCCGAGGGAATTCACCCCTCCACTTT.

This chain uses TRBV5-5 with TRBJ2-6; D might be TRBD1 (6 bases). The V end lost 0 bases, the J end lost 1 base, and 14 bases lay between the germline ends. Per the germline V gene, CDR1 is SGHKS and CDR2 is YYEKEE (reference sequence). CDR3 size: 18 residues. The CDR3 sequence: CASSLDPYQGSGANVLTF. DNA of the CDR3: TGTGCCAGCAGCTTGGACCCATATCAGGGGTCTGGGGCCAACGTCCTGACTTTC.

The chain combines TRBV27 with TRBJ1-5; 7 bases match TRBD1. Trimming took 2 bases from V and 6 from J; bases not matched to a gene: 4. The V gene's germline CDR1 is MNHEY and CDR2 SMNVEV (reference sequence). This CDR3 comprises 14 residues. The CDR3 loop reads CASSLAGGGQPQHF. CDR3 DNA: TGTGCCAGCAGTTTAGCAGGGGGAGGTCAGCCCCAGCATTTT.

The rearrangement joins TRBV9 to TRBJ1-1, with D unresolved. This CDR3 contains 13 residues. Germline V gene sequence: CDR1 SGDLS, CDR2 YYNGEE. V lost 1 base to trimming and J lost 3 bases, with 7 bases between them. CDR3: CASSVFGYTEAFF. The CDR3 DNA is TGTGCCAGCAGCGTATTTGGCTACACTGAAGCTTTCTTT. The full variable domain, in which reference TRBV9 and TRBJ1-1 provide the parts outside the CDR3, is DSGVTQTPKHLITATGQRVTLRCSPRSGDLSVYWYQQSLDQGLQFLIQYYNGEERAKGNILERFSAQQFPDLHSELNLSSLELGDSALYFCASSVFGYTEAFFGQGTRLTVV.

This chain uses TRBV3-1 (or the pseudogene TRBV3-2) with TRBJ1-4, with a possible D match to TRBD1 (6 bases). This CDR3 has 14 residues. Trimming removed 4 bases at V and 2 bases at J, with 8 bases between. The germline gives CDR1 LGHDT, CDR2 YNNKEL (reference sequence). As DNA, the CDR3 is TGTGCCAGCAGCCCGACAGGCACTAATGAAAAACTGTTTTTT. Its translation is CASSPTGTNEKLFF.

The CDR3 spells CASRAGTSGYNEQFF. In DNA form, the CDR3 reads TGTGCCAGCAGGGCCGGGACTAGCGGATACAATGAGCAGTTCTTC. The V gene is TRBV2, the J gene TRBJ2-1; 11 nucleotides align to TRBD2. V shed 6 bases and J 4 bases; nucleotides not matched to a gene: 5. The CDR3 sequence is 15 residues long. CDR1 SNHLY and CDR2 FYNNEI come from the germline V gene.

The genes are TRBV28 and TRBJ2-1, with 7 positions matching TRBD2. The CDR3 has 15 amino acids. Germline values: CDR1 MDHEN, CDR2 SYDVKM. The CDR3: CAGSDGGSSYNEQFF. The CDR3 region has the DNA TGTGCGGGGTCGGACGGCGGGAGCTCCTACAATGAGCAGTTCTTC. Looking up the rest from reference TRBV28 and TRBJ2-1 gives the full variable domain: DVKVTQSSRYLVKRTGEKVFLECVQDMDHENMFWYRQDPGLGLRLIYFSYDVKMKEKGDIPEGYSVSREKKERFSLILESASTNQTSMYLCAGSDGGSSYNEQFFGPGTRLTVL.

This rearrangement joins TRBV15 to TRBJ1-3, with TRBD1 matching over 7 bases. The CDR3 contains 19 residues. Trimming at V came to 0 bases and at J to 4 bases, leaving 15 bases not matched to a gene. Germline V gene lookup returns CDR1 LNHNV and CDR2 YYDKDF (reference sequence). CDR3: CATSRDLTGAFGEGNTIYF. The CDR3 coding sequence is TGTGCCACCAGCAGAGATTTAACAGGGGCGTTCGGTGAGGGAAACACCATATATTTT.

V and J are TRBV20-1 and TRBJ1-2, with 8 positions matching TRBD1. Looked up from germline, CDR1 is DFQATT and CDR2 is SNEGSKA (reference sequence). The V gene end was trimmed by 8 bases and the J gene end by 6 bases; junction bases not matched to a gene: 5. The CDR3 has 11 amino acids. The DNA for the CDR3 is TGCAGTCCCCAGGGGGCGGATGGCTACACCTTC. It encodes CSPQGADGYTF.

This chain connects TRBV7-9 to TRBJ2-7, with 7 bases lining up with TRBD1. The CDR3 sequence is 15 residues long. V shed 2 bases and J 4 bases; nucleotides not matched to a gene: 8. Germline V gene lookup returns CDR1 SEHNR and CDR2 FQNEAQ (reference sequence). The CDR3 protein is CASSLYSGQTYEQYV. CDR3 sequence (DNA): TGTGCCAGCAGCTTATATTCGGGACAGACTTACGAGCAGTACGTC.

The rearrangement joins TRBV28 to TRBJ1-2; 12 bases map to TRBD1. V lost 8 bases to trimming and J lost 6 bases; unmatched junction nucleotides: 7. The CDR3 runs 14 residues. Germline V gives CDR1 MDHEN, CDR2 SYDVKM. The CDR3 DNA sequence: TGTGCCAGCGGCCCGGGACAGGGGGCCGATGGCTACACCTTC. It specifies CASGPGQGADGYTF.

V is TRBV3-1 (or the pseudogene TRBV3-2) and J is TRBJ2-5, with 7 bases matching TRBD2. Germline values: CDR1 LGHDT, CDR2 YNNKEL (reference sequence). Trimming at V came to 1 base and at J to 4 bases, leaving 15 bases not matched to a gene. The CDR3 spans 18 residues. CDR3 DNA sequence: TGTGCCAGCAGCCAAGGGGGCAGAGGGAGGGGTTTTCGAGAGACCCAGTACTTC. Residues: CASSQGGRGRGFRETQYF.

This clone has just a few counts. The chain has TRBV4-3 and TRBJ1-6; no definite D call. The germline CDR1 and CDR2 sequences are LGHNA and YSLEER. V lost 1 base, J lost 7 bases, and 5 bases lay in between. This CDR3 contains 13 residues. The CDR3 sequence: CASSQVRNSPLHF. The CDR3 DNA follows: TGCGCCAGCAGCCAAGTCAGAAATTCACCCCTCCACTTT.

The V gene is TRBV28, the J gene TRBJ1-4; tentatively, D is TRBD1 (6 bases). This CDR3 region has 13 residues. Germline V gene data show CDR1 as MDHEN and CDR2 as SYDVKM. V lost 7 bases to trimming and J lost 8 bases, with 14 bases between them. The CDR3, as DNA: TGTGCCAGCACCCGGACAGAGGGAGAAAAACTGTTTTTT. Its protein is CASTRTEGEKLFF.

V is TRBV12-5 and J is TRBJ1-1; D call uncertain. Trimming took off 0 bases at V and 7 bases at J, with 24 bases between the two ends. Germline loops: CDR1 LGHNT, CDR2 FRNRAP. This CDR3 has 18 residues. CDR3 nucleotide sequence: TGTGCTAGTGGTTTGGTACCGCTAATCTCCCTTTCGATTTATGAAGCTTTCTTT. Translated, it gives CASGLVPLISLSIYEAFF.

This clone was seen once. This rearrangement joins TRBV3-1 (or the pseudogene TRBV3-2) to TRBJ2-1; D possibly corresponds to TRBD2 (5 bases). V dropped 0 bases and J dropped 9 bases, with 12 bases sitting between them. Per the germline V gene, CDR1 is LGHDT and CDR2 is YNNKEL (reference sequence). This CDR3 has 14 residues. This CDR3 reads CASSQDTGKPEQFF. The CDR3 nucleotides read TGTGCCAGCAGCCAAGATACGGGGAAGCCTGAGCAGTTCTTC.

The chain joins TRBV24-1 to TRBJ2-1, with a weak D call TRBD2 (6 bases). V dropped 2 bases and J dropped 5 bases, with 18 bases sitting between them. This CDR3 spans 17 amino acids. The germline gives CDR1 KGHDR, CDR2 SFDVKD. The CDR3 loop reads CATSDSLHRTTNNEQFF. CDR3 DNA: TGTGCCACCAGTGATTCCCTTCACAGGACTACCAACAATGAGCAGTTCTTC.

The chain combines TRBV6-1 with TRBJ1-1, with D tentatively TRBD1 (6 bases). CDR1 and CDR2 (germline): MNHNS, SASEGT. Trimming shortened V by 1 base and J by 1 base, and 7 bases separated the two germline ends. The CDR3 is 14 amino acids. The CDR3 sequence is CASSEGQENTEAFF. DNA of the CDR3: TGTGCCAGCAGTGAAGGACAGGAGAACACTGAAGCTTTCTTT.

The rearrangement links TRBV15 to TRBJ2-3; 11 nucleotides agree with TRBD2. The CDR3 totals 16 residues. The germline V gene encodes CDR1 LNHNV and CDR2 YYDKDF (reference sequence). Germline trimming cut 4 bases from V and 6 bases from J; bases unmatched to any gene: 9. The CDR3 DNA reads TGTGCCACCAGCACGCGACTAGCGGGGTCCTCGGATACGCAGTATTTT. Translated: CATSTRLAGSSDTQYF.

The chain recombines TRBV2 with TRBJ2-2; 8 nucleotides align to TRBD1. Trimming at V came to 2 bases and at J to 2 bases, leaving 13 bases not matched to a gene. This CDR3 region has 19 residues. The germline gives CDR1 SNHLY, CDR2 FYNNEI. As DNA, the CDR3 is TGTGCCAGCAGTGAAAGGAGGACAGGGCGGGAAATTAACACCGGGGAGCTGTTTTTT. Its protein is CASSERRTGREINTGELFF. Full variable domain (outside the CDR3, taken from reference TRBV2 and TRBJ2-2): EPEVTQTPSHQVTQMGQEVILRCVPISNHLYFYWYRQILGQKVEFLVSFYNNEISEKSEIFDDQFSVERPDGSNFTLKIRSTKLEDSAMYFCASSERRTGREINTGELFFGEGSRLTVL.

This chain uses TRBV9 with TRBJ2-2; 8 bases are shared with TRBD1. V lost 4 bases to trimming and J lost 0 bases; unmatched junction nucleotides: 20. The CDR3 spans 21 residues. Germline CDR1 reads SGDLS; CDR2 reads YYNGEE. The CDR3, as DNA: TGTGCCAGCAGCATATTAGGACAGGGCGAGCGCTTGAACGCGAACACCGGGGAGCTGTTTTTT. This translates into CASSILGQGERLNANTGELFF.